The TCR beta chain under discussion was sequenced for a study of chemoradiotherapy in HPV16-positive cancers. Study summary: Functional T-cell assays on a couple of HPV16-positive patients' cells defined candidate HPV-specific clones and common TCR motifs.

Over chemoradiotherapy, repertoires were sampled more than once. Regarding the study as a whole: Candidate HPV-specific clones and E7-related TCR motifs grew in tumor during treatment. For HPV16-positive patients, expanding HPV-responsive T cells associated with longer recurrence-free survival.

Regarding this clone: The target antigen is unknown.

Using immunoSEQ multiplex PCR, the repertoire was profiled, and TCRdb retains in-frame clones only, with some absent. The sample lists 6,000 to 8,000 clones, roughly 89% occurring once. This material was acquired from a patient who underwent chemoradiotherapy. This TCR came from a human donor with HPV-associated anogenital cancer.

The CDR3 DNA is TGTGCCAGCAGCTTAGAAAAACAGGGACCTTACAATGAGCAGTTCTTC. Translated: CASSLEKQGPYNEQFF. The genes are TRBV7-8 and TRBJ2-1; weak D call: TRBD1 (6 bases). Trimming removed 1 base from V and 4 bases from J, with 14 bases in between. The length of the CDR3 is 16 residues. Germline CDR1 and CDR2: SGHVS and FQNEAQ.